This TCR beta chain is from a study of blood T cell repertoires in COVID-19. Study-level background: There were acute and convalescent COVID-19 samples, and they came from the United States, Italy and Spain.

This clone was observed once. Original handling: Estimation of nucleated cell counts relied on the amplification of reference gene primers. Generated by immunoSEQ multiplex PCR, the TCRdb table keeps only in-frame clones and is missing some. V, J and clone size are those of that table, while D and trimming were read from the DNA. The sample lists roughly 400,000 clones; about 88% were seen once. The age range of participants was about 18 to 95 years, with residence in under 25 US areas. Clinical histories supplied by participants themselves formed the basis of cohort assignment. The sample comprised PBMCs or T cells enriched from blood (not recorded which). The source is a woman younger than 35 who had been exposed to COVID-19.

Written as DNA, the CDR3 is TGTGCCAGCACGGGGGGATATAATTCACCCCTCCACTTT. Translated, it gives CASTGGYNSPLHF. This sequence joins TRBV6-5 and TRBJ1-6; maybe TRBD1 (5 bases). The CDR3 is 13 amino acids. With 7 bases removed from V and 4 bases from J, the gap between germline ends came to 8 bases. Germline V CDR1 and CDR2: MNHEY, SVGAGI.